The 8 T cell receptor beta chains below come from one sample, sequenced in a study of early T cells in non-severe SARS-CoV-2 infection. One entry per CDR3 protein, called by TCRdb with MiXCR from the 5' RACE reads. The sample carries over 30,000 distinct CDR3 sequences, approximately 5% recorded once. The specimen sequenced was whole blood. These receptor sequences come from an adult who was a healthcare worker with PCR-confirmed SARS-CoV-2 infection or an uninfected control (not recorded which).

This clonotype was observed at least ten times. This rearrangement joins TRBV10-3 to TRBJ2-2; maybe TRBD1 (5 bases). Per the germline V gene, CDR1 is ENHRY and CDR2 is SYGVKD. The CDR3 is 16 residues long. V was clipped by 5 bases and J by 2 bases, with 15 bases between them. The CDR3 DNA sequence: TGTGCCATCAGTAGGGGTCCCGGCTACAACACCGGGGAGCTGTTTTTT. Translation gives CAISRGPGYNTGELFF.

Ten or more counts support this clonotype. The V gene is TRBV6-2 or TRBV6-3, the J gene TRBJ2-1; no firm D call. The V gene lost 8 bases and the J gene lost 0 bases, with 2 bases spanning the gap. The CDR3 is 11 amino acids. Germline V gene data show CDR1 as MNHEY and CDR2 as SVGEGT. CDR3 sequence (DNA): TGTGCCAGCTGCTCCTACAATGAGCAGTTCTTC. It encodes CASCSYNEQFF.

Only a few counts were recorded for this clonotype. This chain connects TRBV10-3 to TRBJ1-5, with D possibly TRBD1 on 5 matching bases. The CDR3 is 14 residues long. Germline values: CDR1 ENHRY, CDR2 SYGVKD. Trimming cost V 6 bases and J 6 bases, with 15 bases left between them. CDR3 loop: CAISAGDPFQPQHF. CDR3 DNA sequence: TGTGCCATCAGCGCGGGGGACCCCTTTCAGCCCCAGCATTTT.

The chain uses TRBV10-3 and TRBJ2-3, with D unresolved. The CDR3 consists of 13 residues. Deletions cut 2 bases from V and 0 bases from J, with 3 bases between. Per the germline V gene, CDR1 is ENHRY and CDR2 is SYGVKD. The CDR3 sequence: CAISERSTDTQYF. In DNA, the CDR3 is TGTGCCATCAGTGAGAGGAGCACAGATACGCAGTATTTT.

This clonotype was observed many times. J is TRBJ2-5 and V is TRBV7-2, with D perhaps matching TRBD2 (7 bases). CDR3 length: 14 amino acids. Trimming took 0 bases from V and 5 from J, leaving 10 bases between them. Germline CDR1 and CDR2: SGHTA and FQGNSA. The CDR3 loop reads CASSLARGAETQYF. The DNA of the CDR3 is TGTGCCAGCAGCTTAGCCCGGGGGGCCGAGACCCAGTACTTC.

This clonotype was recorded at least ten times. This chain joins TRBV5-1 and TRBJ1-1; tentative D call: TRBD1 (5 bases). There are 15 residues in the CDR3. Between the trimmed V and J ends, which lost 0 bases and 2 bases, there was a span of 11 bases. Germline CDR1 is SGHRS and CDR2 is YFSETQ. The CDR3 region is CASSLVWGGNTEAFF. The CDR3 nucleotides read TGCGCCAGCAGCTTGGTCTGGGGGGGAAACACTGAAGCTTTCTTT.

In this sample, this clonotype turned up many times. The chain carries TRBV9 and TRBJ2-5, with 10 bases aligning to TRBD2. Germline V gene lookup returns CDR1 SGDLS and CDR2 YYNGEE. Germline trimming cut 4 bases from V and 0 bases from J; bases unmatched to any gene: 6. The CDR3 is made up of 16 amino acids. This chain's CDR3 is CASSPGLAAYQETQYF. In nucleotides, the CDR3 is TGTGCCAGCAGCCCCGGACTAGCGGCGTACCAAGAGACCCAGTACTTC.

The sample holds many counts of this clonotype. The chain is built from TRBV12-5 and TRBJ2-7; 7 nucleotides align to TRBD1. Germline CDR1 reads LGHNT; CDR2 reads FRNRAP. The CDR3 extends over 14 amino acids. V shed 1 base and J 3 bases; nucleotides not matched to a gene: 3. The CDR3 sequence: CASGLGQGSYEQYF. In nucleotides, the CDR3 is TGTGCTAGTGGTTTGGGACAGGGCAGCTACGAGCAGTACTTC. The full variable domain, with the rest looked up from reference TRBV12-5 and TRBJ2-7, is DARVTQTPRHKVTEMGQEVTMRCQPILGHNTVFWYRQTMMQGLELLAYFRNRAPLDDSGMPKDRFSAEMPDATLATLKIQPSEPRDSAVYFCASGLGQGSYEQYFGPGTRLTVT.